A selection of T cell receptor beta chains follows, all from one sample in a study of TIL therapy for anti-PD-1-resistant metastatic lung cancer. The protocol was immunoSEQ multiplex PCR, while the TCRdb copy is restricted to in-frame clones and leaves out a portion. This sample has approximately 97,000 clones, with just over 65% found just once. The material was tumor tissue, obtained at baseline. The receptor source for this set is a person aged 25 to 85 with non-small cell lung cancer. CDR3s include the opening cysteine and the closing phenylalanine or tryptophan. D genes are given only for firm matches. Clone size is given for some rows only: seen once, a few or many times, or a class if the clone is expanded.

V	D	J	size	DNA	CDR3
TRBV12-3/TRBV12-4	TRBD1	TRBJ2-1	NA	TGTGCCAGCAGTTTAGCGTCGGGACAGGGATGTTTCTTC	CASSLASGQGCFF
TRBV7-8	NA	TRBJ2-2	NA	TGTGCCAGCAGCCGAGGGGGACTCACCGGGGAGCTGTTTTTT	CASSRGGLTGELFF
TRBV7-2	NA	TRBJ2-7	NA	TGTGCCAGCAGTCCGCAGGAGGGGGCTTACGAGCAGTACTTC	CASSPQEGAYEQYF
TRBV4-2	TRBD2	TRBJ2-7	NA	TGTGCCAGCAGCGCCAGGGTAGCGGGACTAGCGGGGGGCCGCTCCGACGAGCAGTACTTC	CASSARVAGLAGGRSDEQYF
TRBV5-1	NA	TRBJ2-3	NA	TGCGCCAGCAGCTTGGGTCCAGGTGGTAGTACAGATACGCAGTATTTT	CASSLGPGGSTDTQYF
TRBV9	TRBD1	TRBJ2-5	many	TGTGCCAGCAGCGTATACGACAGGGGGCGTCTAGAGACCCAGTACTTC	CASSVYDRGRLETQYF
TRBV6-2/TRBV6-3	NA	TRBJ1-1	NA	TGTGCCAGCAGTTACCCGAACACTGAAGCTTTCTTT	CASSYPNTEAFF
TRBV5-4	NA	TRBJ2-5	NA	TGTGCCAGCAGCTTGGCCTGGAGGAACCAAGAGACCCAGTACTTC	CASSLAWRNQETQYF
TRBV9	TRBD1	TRBJ1-1	NA	TGTGCCAGCAGCGTAGCCCCGAACAGGGGGAGTACTGAAGCTTTCTTT	CASSVAPNRGSTEAFF
TRBV19	NA	TRBJ1-6	NA	TGTGCCAGTAGTATAGCCGGGGACTTCCCCCTCCACTTT	CASSIAGDFPLHF
TRBV29-1	NA	TRBJ2-7	NA	TGCAGCGTTGGGCCCTTCCCCACCGAGCAGTACTTC	CSVGPFPTEQYF
TRBV6-5	TRBD2	TRBJ2-2	NA	TGTGCCAGCAGTTACACAGGCGCGGCGGGGGCCGGGGAGCTGTTTTTT	CASSYTGAAGAGELFF
TRBV7-2	TRBD1	TRBJ1-6	NA	TGTGCCAGCAGCTTGGACAGGACGAATTCACCCCTCCACTTT	CASSLDRTNSPLHF
TRBV6-2/TRBV6-3	NA	TRBJ1-2	few	TGTGCCAGCAGTGCGACACAGGGAAACTATGGCTACACCTTC	CASSATQGNYGYTF
TRBV11-2	TRBD2	TRBJ2-3	few	TGTGCCAGCAGCTTGGGGACTAGGGGGTATACGCAGTATTTT	CASSLGTRGYTQYF
TRBV30	TRBD1	TRBJ2-7	NA	TGTGCCTGGAGTGAAACCGGGACAGGGGCCTACGAGCAGTACTTC	CAWSETGTGAYEQYF
TRBV12-3/TRBV12-4	NA	TRBJ1-5	NA	TGTGCCAGCAGTCTGGGGTTCAATCAGCCCCAGCATTTT	CASSLGFNQPQHF
TRBV3-1/TRBV3-2	NA	TRBJ2-5	NA	TGTGCCAGCAGCCAAACCCAAGAGACCCAGTACTTC	CASSQTQETQYF
TRBV11-2	NA	TRBJ2-5	once	TGTGCCAGCAGCCGGGACTACCAAGAGACCCAGTACTTC	CASSRDYQETQYF
TRBV5-4	TRBD2	TRBJ2-7	NA	TGTGCCAGCAGCTTGGGGACTAGCGGGAGAGACGAGCAGTACTTC	CASSLGTSGRDEQYF
TRBV7-2	NA	TRBJ2-5	NA	TGTGCCAGCAGCTTAAACCCGTCGAAAGAGACCCAGTACTTC	CASSLNPSKETQYF
TRBV6-6	NA	TRBJ2-2	NA	TGTGCCAGCAGATTACCGAATTGGGGAACCGGGGAGCTGTTTTTT	CASRLPNWGTGELFF
TRBV30	TRBD2	TRBJ2-3	NA	TGTGCCTGGAGTGTATCCGGGGGAGGGCGTACGCAGTATTTT	CAWSVSGGGRTQYF
TRBV4-1	NA	TRBJ2-6	NA	TGCGCCAGCAGCCCCCCAACCCGGGGAGTACGCTCTGGGGCCAACGTCCTGACTTTC	CASSPPTRGVRSGANVLTF
TRBV19	NA	TRBJ2-7	once	TGTGCCAGTAGTCCGCGATCCGGGACCTACGAGCAGTACTTC	CASSPRSGTYEQYF
TRBV5-1	NA	TRBJ1-1	few	TGCGCCAGCAGCTTGGACACAGTGAACACTGAAGCTTTCTTT	CASSLDTVNTEAFF